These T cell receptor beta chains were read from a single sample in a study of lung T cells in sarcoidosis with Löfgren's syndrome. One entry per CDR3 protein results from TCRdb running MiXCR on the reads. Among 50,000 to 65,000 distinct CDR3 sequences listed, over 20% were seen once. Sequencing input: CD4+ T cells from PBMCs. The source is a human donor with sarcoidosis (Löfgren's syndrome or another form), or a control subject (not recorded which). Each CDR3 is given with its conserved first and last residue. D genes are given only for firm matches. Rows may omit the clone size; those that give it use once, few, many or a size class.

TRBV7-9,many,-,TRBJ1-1,TGTGCCAGCAGCCTGGCCGGGGGATCGAACACTGAAGCTTTCTTT,CASSLAGGSNTEAFF
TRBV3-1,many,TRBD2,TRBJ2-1,TGTGCCAGCTCGGGGACTAGCGGGAGTTCGTTGCAGTTCTTC,CASSGTSGSSLQFF
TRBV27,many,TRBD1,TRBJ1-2,TGTGCCAGCAGTTTATCCGGGACAGGGGGCCCCCATGGCTACACCTTC,CASSLSGTGGPHGYTF
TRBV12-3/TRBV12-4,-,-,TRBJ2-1,TGTGCCAGCAGTCCCCTAAGCTCCTACAATGAGCAGTTCTTC,CASSPLSSYNEQFF
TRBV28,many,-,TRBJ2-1,TGTGCCAGCAGTTCCCCAGGGGCGAGCTCCTACAATGAGCAGTTCTTC,CASSSPGASSYNEQFF
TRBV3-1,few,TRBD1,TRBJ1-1,TGTGCCAGCAGCCAAGTGAAGGGGGCTGCTGAAGCTTTCTTT,CASSQVKGAAEAFF
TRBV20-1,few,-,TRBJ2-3,TGCAGTGCTAGAGGGAGGACTGGATACACAGATACGCAGTATTTT,CSARGRTGYTDTQYF
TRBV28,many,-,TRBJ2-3,TGTGCCAGCAGTTCCTATATTAGCGGACGGACAACAGATACGCAGTATTTT,CASSSYISGRTTDTQYF
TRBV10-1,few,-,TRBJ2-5,TGCGCCAGCAGTGATGGCACCCAAGAGACCCAGTACTTC,CASSDGTQETQYF
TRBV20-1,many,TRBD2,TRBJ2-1,TGCAGTGCTAGAGATCTACTAGCGGTCCCCAATGAGCAGTTCTTC,CSARDLLAVPNEQFF